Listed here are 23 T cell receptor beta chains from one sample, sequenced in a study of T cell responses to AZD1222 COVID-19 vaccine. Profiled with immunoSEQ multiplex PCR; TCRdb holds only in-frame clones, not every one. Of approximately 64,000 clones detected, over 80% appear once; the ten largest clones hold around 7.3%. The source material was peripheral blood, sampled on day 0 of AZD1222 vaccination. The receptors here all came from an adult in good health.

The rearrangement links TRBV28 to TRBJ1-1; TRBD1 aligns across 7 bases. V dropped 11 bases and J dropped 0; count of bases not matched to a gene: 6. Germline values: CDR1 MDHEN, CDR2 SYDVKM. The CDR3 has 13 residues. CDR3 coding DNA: TGTGCCGGTTCGACAGGGATGAACACTGAAGCTTTCTTT. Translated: CAGSTGMNTEAFF.

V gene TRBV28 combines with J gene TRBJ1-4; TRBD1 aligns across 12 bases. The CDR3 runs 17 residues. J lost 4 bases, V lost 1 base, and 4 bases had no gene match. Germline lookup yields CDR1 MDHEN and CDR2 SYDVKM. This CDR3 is CASSLFGTGGDNEKLFF. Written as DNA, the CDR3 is TGTGCCAGCAGTTTATTCGGGACAGGGGGCGATAATGAAAAACTGTTTTTT. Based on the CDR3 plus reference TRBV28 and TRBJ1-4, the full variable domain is DVKVTQSSRYLVKRTGEKVFLECVQDMDHENMFWYRQDPGLGLRLIYFSYDVKMKEKGDIPEGYSVSREKKERFSLILESASTNQTSMYLCASSLFGTGGDNEKLFFGSGTQLSVL.

The CDR3 protein is CASSLGGQSNEKLFF. The DNA of the CDR3 is TGTGCCAGCAGCTTGGGGGGACAGTCTAATGAAAAACTGTTTTTT. The chain recombines TRBV7-8 with TRBJ1-4; TRBD1 aligns across 7 bases. The germline gives CDR1 SGHVS, CDR2 FQNEAQ. With 3 bases clipped from V and 3 bases from J, the junction kept 4 bases outside the gene matches. This CDR3 is built from 15 residues.

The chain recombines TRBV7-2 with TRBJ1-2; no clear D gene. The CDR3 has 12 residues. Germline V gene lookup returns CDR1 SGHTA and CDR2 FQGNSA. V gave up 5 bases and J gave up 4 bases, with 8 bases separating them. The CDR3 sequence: CASSREIYGYTF. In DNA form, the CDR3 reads TGTGCCAGCAGCAGAGAAATCTATGGCTACACCTTC.

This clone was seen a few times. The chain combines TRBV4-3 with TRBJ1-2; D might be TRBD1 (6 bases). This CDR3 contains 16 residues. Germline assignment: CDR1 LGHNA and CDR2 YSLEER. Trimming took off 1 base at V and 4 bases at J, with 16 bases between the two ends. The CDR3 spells CASSQVLRGGSYGYTF. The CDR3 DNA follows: TGCGCCAGCAGCCAAGTGCTCAGAGGGGGGAGCTATGGCTACACCTTC.

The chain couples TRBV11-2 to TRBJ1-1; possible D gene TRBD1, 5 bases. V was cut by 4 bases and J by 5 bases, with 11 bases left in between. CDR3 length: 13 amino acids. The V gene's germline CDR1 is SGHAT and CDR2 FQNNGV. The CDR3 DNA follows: TGTGCCAGCAGCTCAATTTGGGGGACTGAAGCTTTCTTT. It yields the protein CASSSIWGTEAFF.

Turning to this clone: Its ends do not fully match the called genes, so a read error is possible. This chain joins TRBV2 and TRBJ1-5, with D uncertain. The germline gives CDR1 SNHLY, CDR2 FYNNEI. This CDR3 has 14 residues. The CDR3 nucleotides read TGTGCCAGCTGTGAGGCCGATAGTAATCAGCCCCAGCATTTT. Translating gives CASCEADSNQPQHF.

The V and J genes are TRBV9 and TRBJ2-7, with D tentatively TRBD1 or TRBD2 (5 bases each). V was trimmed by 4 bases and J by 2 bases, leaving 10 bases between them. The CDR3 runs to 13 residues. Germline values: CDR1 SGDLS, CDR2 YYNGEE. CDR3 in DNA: TGTGCCAGCAGCCCTGGGACGACCTACGAGCAGTACTTC. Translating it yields CASSPGTTYEQYF. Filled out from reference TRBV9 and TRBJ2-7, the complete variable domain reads DSGVTQTPKHLITATGQRVTLRCSPRSGDLSVYWYQQSLDQGLQFLIQYYNGEERAKGNILERFSAQQFPDLHSELNLSSLELGDSALYFCASSPGTTYEQYFGPGTRLTVT.

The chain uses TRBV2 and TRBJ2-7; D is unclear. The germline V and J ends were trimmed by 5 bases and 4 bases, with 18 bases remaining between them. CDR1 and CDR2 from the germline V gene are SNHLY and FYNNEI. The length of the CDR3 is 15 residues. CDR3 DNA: TGTGCCAGCAGTCCACAGATCTACCAGCCTTACGAGCAGTACTTC. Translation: CASSPQIYQPYEQYF.

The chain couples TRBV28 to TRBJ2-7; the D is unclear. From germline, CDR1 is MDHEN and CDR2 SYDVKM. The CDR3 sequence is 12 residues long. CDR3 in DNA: TGTGCATTCTGGCAGCAAGCCTACGAGCAGTACTTC. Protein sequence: CAFWQQAYEQYF.

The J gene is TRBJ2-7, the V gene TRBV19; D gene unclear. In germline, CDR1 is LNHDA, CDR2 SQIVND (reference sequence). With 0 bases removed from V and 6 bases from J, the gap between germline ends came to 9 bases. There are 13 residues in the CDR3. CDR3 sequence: CASSIDRVGEQYF. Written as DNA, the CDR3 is TGTGCCAGTAGTATAGATCGGGTAGGCGAGCAGTACTTC.

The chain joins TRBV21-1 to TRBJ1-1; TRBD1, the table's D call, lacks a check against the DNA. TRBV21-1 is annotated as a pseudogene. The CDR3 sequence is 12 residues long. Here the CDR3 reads CARGQGDAEAFF. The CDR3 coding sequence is TGTGCCAGGGGGCAGGGGGATGCTGAAGCTTTCTTT.

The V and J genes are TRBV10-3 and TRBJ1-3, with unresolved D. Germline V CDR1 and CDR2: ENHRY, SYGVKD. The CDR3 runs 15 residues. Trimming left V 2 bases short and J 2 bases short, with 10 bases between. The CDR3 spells CAISEGERAGNTIYF. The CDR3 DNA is TGTGCCATCAGTGAGGGGGAAAGGGCTGGAAACACCATATATTTT.

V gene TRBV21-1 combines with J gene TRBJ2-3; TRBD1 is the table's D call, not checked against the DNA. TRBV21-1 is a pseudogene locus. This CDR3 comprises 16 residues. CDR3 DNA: TGTGCCAGCACCCCTGGGGCCGGCGAAGGCACAGATACGCAGTATTTT. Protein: CASTPGAGEGTDTQYF.

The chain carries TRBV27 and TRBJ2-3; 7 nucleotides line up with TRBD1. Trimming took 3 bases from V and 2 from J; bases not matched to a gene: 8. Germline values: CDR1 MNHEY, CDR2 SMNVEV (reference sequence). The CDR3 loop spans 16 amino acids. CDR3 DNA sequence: TGTGCCAGCAGTTTTACCCCACAGGGGAACACAGATACGCAGTATTTT. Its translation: CASSFTPQGNTDTQYF.

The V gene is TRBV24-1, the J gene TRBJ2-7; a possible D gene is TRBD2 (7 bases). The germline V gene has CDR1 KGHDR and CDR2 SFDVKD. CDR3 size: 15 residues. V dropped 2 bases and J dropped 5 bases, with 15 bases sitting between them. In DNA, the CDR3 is TGTGCCACCAGTGATTCGGGGGCGGGGGTCGACGAGCAGTACTTC. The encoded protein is CATSDSGAGVDEQYF.

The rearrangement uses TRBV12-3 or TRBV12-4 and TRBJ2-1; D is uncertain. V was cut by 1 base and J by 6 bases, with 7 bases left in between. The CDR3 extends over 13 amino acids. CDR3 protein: CASSLGGTNEQFF. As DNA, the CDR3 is TGTGCCAGCAGTTTAGGAGGCACCAATGAGCAGTTCTTC.

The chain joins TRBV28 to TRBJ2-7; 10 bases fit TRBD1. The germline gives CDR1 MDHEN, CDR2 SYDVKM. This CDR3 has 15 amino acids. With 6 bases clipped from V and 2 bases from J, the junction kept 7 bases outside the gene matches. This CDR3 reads CASSDGTGDPYEQYF. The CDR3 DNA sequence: TGTGCCAGCAGCGACGGGACAGGGGACCCCTACGAGCAGTACTTC.

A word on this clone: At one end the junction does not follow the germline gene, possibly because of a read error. The CDR3 reads CAWSLYRTIF. In nucleotides, the CDR3 is TGTGCCTGGAGTCTTTACAGGACGATCTTC. The chain carries TRBV30 and TRBJ2-1; a weak D match, TRBD1 (5 bases). This CDR3 is built from 10 residues. From germline, CDR1 is GTSNPN and CDR2 SVGIG (reference sequence). Variable domain in full (rest from reference TRBV30 and TRBJ2-1): SQTIHQWPATLVQPVGSPLSLECTVEGTSNPNLYWYRQAAGRGLQLLFYSVGIGQISSEVPQNLSASRPQDRQFILSSKKLLLSDSGFYLCAWSLYRTIFGPGTRLTVL.

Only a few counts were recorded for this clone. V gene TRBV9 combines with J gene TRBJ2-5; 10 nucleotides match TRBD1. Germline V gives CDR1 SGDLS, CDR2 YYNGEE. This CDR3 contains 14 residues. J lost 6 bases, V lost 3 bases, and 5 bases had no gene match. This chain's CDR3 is CASSAWDRGKTQYF. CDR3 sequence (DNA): TGTGCCAGCAGCGCCTGGGACAGGGGAAAGACCCAGTACTTC.

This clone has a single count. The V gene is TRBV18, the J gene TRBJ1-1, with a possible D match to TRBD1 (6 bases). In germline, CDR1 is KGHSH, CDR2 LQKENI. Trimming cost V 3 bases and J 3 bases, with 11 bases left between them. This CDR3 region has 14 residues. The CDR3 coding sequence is TGTGCCAGCTCACCTGAACAGGGAGACACTGAAGCTTTCTTT. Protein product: CASSPEQGDTEAFF. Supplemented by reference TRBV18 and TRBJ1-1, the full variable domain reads NAGVMQNPRHLVRRRGQEARLRCSPMKGHSHVYWYRQLPEEGLKFMVYLQKENIIDESGMPKERFSAEFPKEGPSILRIQQVVRGDSAAYFCASSPEQGDTEAFFGQGTRLTVV.

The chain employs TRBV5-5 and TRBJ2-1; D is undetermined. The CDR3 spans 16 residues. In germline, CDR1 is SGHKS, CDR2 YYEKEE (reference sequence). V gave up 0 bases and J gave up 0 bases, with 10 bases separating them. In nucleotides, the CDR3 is TGTGCCAGCAGCTTGGAGGGTTTGGGCTCCTACAATGAGCAGTTCTTC. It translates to CASSLEGLGSYNEQFF.

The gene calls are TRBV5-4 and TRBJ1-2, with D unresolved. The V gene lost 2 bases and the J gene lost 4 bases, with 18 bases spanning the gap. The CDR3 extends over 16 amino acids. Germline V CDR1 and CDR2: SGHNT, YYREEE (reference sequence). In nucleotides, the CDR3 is TGTGCCAGCAGCTTCGGAGGCAGCCCAGGCGCCTATGGCTACACCTTC. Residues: CASSFGGSPGAYGYTF. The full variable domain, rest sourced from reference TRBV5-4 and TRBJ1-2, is ETGVTQSPTHLIKTRGQQVTLRCSSQSGHNTVSWYQQALGQGPQFIFQYYREEENGRGNFPPRFSGLQFPNYSSELNVNALELDDSALYLCASSFGGSPGAYGYTFGSGTRLTVV.